This TCR beta chain was sequenced in a study of cytomegalovirus exposure and HLA in healthy donors (dated by TCRdb to the late 2010s). With regard to the full study: In an earlier analysis of 450 to 750 of the donors, roughly 300 Gb of sequence data and roughly 100 million unique TCR beta sequences from 180 million or so T cells were reported. HLA typing included class I and class II loci at four-digit resolution. Using immunosequencing, the study profiled T cell repertoires from 666 subjects and related those repertoires to cytomegalovirus serostatus. Rather than drawing on any new phenotypic data, the later analysis identified candidate immune exposures from TCR beta sequences and the way those sequences occurred across donors. Several DR-DQ haplotypes were treated as single units for association and clustering because of strong linkage in the cohort. In addition to the first cohort of 650 to 750 subjects, a separate validation cohort of 120 different subjects was used. The study aimed to test whether cataloging public T cell receptors could reveal signatures of past pathogen exposure. An early release that covered about 640 HLA-typed donors contained 250 to 350 gigabases of sequencing data and 75 million to 100 million unique TCR sequences. All discovery cohort repertoires had been generated on a single sequencing platform. Among some 400 genotyped donors of the cohort, an average of approximately 250,000 unique TCR beta nucleotide sequences were sequenced per donor, around a sixth of them non-productive. The number of donors typed differed by locus, with 629-630 for A, B, C, DRB1 and DQB1, roughly 520 for DQA1, 606 for DPA1, and under 490 for DPB1. Donor age, sex, ethnicity and CMV serostatus were compiled together with the repertoire data. In a later analysis, previously published TCR beta repertoires from 600 to 850 donors were re-analyzed and high-resolution HLA genotyping was added so that TCR occurrence patterns could be studied. High-throughput TCR immunosequencing, statistical association of individual TCRs with disease status, and machine learning were combined to predict cytomegalovirus infection status. Of the roughly 420 genotyped donors, approximately 81% were placed in the genetic ancestry cluster associated with self-reported Caucasian donors. An earlier analysis of around 580 of the donors used high-throughput TCR beta sequencing to judge whether each TCR beta V gene segment behaved as functional or pseudogenic. Genome-wide SNP genotypes for about three fifths of the roughly 670 donors were used in a later genetic analysis, which treated that subset as a discovery cohort. Overall results and qualifications from the work: In vitro tests confirmed that three of the cytomegalovirus-associated TCR beta chains recognize cytomegalovirus antigens. Across donors, most TCR sequences were observed very rarely, whereas some public TCRs were present in many individuals. A later analysis reported that several top co-occurrence clusters appeared linked to parvovirus B19, influenza, CMV and Epstein-Barr virus. A further reported finding was that TCR beta sequences accurately predicted the HLA-A and HLA-B alleles for most subjects in the first cohort. Because counts were too low, roughly 16 rarely observed V segments, including chromosome 9 orphons, were excluded from the earlier analysis of about 500 of the donors. Strong co-occurrence of HLA alleles, especially DR and DQ, made assigning TCR associations to individual alleles difficult. Roughly uniform sequencing depth across donors was assumed in presence/absence analyses, although this assumption may not hold. A later analysis found that TCR association rates varied across HLA loci, with DRB1 alleles showing the most associated TCRs and HLA-C alleles the fewest. Immune exposure information for the cohort was limited to CMV serostatus. Because HLA typing was unavailable for some donors at each locus, only the typed subset was used in association tests. A total of fewer than 200 TCR beta chains were listed by the study as associated with cytomegalovirus. The authors suggested that the approach could potentially be generalized to other disease states and immunological phenotypes. Compared with the 666-donor mean, donors in an Asian-associated ancestry cluster had fewer N-insertions in productive TCRs, according to a later genetic analysis. The classifier was reported to diagnose cytomegalovirus status with high specificity and sensitivity in both the original and validation cohorts. In a later genetic analysis, a missense DCLRE1C variant was associated with V-gene and J-gene trimming of TCR beta chains, and the association was replicated in an independent cohort. Compared with equally common non-associated chains, HLA-associated TCR beta chains in a later analysis were more clonally expanded and had lower generation probabilities. Only TCR beta chains were sequenced in this cohort, and the absence of alpha or paired-chain data limited detectable features. In an earlier analysis of some 500 of the donors, most TCR beta V segments were observed in productive rearrangements about 87% or about 30% of the time, broadly matching IMGT annotations. Because the 87-base-pair reads could not distinguish some IMGT-functional V segments, including TRBV6-2 and TRBV6-3, those segments were excluded. In a later analysis, most CMV-associated TCR beta chains were found to appear HLA-restricted, with HLA associations seemingly driven largely by CMV exposure. Specific HLA alleles were associated with more than 15,000 TCR beta sequences at a false discovery rate of 0.05 in a later analysis. A cluster of highly shared sequence variants was judged likely to represent a technical artifact of the sequencing pipeline. Linkage disequilibrium might explain the correlated functional status among segregating V segments, but an unknown experimental factor could not be excluded.

As to this clone: This clone's antigen is unknown. No much larger clone is present one base from it, and per-base qualities are unavailable.

The cohort was made up of roughly 670 healthy bone marrow donors. All cohort members were sampled while nominally healthy, although unrecorded immune exposures were likely present. The donor was CMV seronegative and belonged to the group of 350 to 400 seronegative cohort members. Every donor gave a peripheral blood sample, and the peripheral blood mononuclear cells from that sample were used for TCR beta sequencing. Genomic DNA was extracted from the blood cell samples with the Qiagen DNeasy Blood Extraction Kit. The CDR3 has 16 amino acids, counting the end cysteine and phenylalanine. Just CDR3 DNA is preserved here, 48 bases in frame from base 1. According to the germline V gene, CDR1 reads SGHTS and CDR2 reads YDEGEE. V is pruned by 6 bases and J by 2 bases, leaving 8 bases of the junction without a gene match. The library came from the immunoSEQ multiplex PCR assay. For the multiplex PCR, a mixture combining 60 forward primers for TCR Vbeta segments and 13 reverse primers for TCR Jbeta segments was used. Amplification of the CDR3 region of rearranged TCR beta genes was performed with a multiplex PCR assay on genomic DNA. On the Illumina HiSeq System, the amplified TCR beta libraries were sequenced as 87-base-pair reads. As for the original processing: In a later analysis, roughly 80 million unique TCR beta chains were counted across the approximately 620 repertoires, and roughly 11 million of these chains were shared by at least two donors. A nearest-neighbor algorithm error-corrected the raw reads and collapsed the reads into unique sequences, merging closely related sequences to remove PCR and sequencing errors. CDR3 sequences were aligned to IMGT reference sequences to assign V, D and J gene segments. For a sequence to be retained, at least a six-nucleotide match to both a V gene segment and a J gene segment was required. A rearrangement counted as productive if the CDR3 had no stop codons and remained in frame with V and J, and every other rearrangement counted as non-productive. CDR3 was defined by IMGT convention, running from the second conserved V-encoded cysteine to the conserved J-encoded phenylalanine. Sequences without an unambiguous match to a single V gene segment were excluded from the earlier analysis of 500 to 700 of the donors. In an earlier analysis of several hundred of the donors, a V segment was called functional when productive rearrangements were above 56.7%, and segregating when the standard deviation between donors exceeded 5%. A statistical classification framework was developed to diagnose cytomegalovirus status using the catalog of TCR beta chain sequences. In a later analysis, TCR nucleotide sequences were compared against IMGT/GENE-DB human TR gene sequences so that V and J genes could be assigned. Using the TCRdist pipeline, a later analysis assigned CDR3 sequences along with most-parsimonious VDJ recombination scenarios. In a later analysis, every TCR beta chain was defined by the combination of its CDR3 amino acid sequence and its V-gene family, and reads without a unique V-gene family were dropped. To address suspected cross-contamination and a sequencing artifact, a later analysis removed roughly 640 highly shared, low-generation-probability nucleotide sequences. A later analysis calculated a clonal expansion index for each public chain from normalized within-repertoire ranks of inferred template counts. In a later analysis, generation probabilities were computed using a VDJ recombination model fitted to out-of-frame rearrangements, and the results were checked against IGoR. In a later analysis, hypergeometric tests were used to score TCR-TCR, TCR-HLA and TCR-CMV co-occurrence, with a repertoire-size bias correction applied to TCR pairs. A later analysis estimated false discovery rates by permuting HLA or CMV assignments 20 times. In a later analysis, co-occurring TCRs were grouped with DBSCAN, and TCRdist sequence similarity was added when clustering was performed within HLA-allele-positive subsets. Co-occurrence clustering excluded repertoires with fewer than 30,000 or more than 120,000 public chains, plus five with anomalous nucleotide sharing. Entries here come from immuneACCESS through TCRdb and include only in-frame sequences with V and J called. Some clones fail to appear in such tables; in the studies checked, an unresolved V gene covers under half of the shortfall, and the cause of the remainder is unknown. V, J and clone size derive from that table, while D and trimming were established from the DNA sequence. The sample data list approximately 210,000 clones, and roughly three quarters of these were observed just once. Of the sample, more than 1.5% falls within the top ten clones.

The chain joins TRBV5-8 to TRBJ1-5, with 10 junctional bases fitting TRBD1. Sequencing used PBMCs. The source of this sequence is a woman aged 50 to 65 in good health and CMV-seronegative. The DNA is as follows: TGTGCCAGCAACATCCGGGACAGGGGACGCAATCAGCCCCAGCATTTT. Protein translation: CASNIRDRGRNQPQHF.